These 5 T cell receptor beta chains were sequenced from one sample in a study of T cell responses to AZD1222 COVID-19 vaccine. Assay used: immunoSEQ multiplex PCR; TCRdb lists only in-frame clones, some missing. In the table there are more than 100,000 clones, roughly 87% of which are singletons. The sequencing used peripheral blood, collected on day 0 of AZD1222 vaccination. Receptors originate from an adult in good health.

The sample holds one count of this clone. This chain links TRBV7-6 with TRBJ2-3, with TRBD1 matching 10 bases. Germline V gene data show CDR1 as SGHVS and CDR2 as FNYEAQ. This CDR3 comprises 14 residues. Trimming took 2 bases from V and 5 from J; bases not matched to a gene: 1. The CDR3 DNA reads TGTGCCAGCAGCTTACGGACAGGGGGAGATACGCAGTATTTT. It codes for CASSLRTGGDTQYF.

CDR3 sequence: CASTHGGGGTEAFF. The CDR3 nucleotides are TGTGCCAGCACCCACGGCGGCGGAGGCACTGAAGCTTTCTTT. V and J are TRBV6-5 and TRBJ1-1; no definite D call. Trimming removed 7 bases at V and 4 bases at J, with 16 bases between. CDR1 MNHEY and CDR2 SVGAGI come from the germline V gene. The CDR3 extends over 14 amino acids.

This chain links TRBV12-3 or TRBV12-4 with TRBJ2-1; D is unclear. The CDR3 covers 12 residues. The V and J ends lost 6 bases and 7 bases respectively, with 10 bases between them. CDR3 bases: TGTGCCAGCAGGCCCGACACTAATGAGCAGTTCTTC. Amino acid sequence: CASRPDTNEQFF.

The rearrangement uses TRBV27 and TRBJ1-5; D may be TRBD1 (5 bases). CDR1 and CDR2 (germline): MNHEY, SMNVEV (reference sequence). This CDR3 region has 14 residues. Between the trimmed V and J ends, which lost 4 bases and 6 bases, there was a span of 13 bases. In nucleotides, the CDR3 is TGTGCCAGCAGTTCTAAAGGGGTTAGTCAGCCCCAGCATTTT. Translating gives CASSSKGVSQPQHF.

The chain has TRBV4-1 and TRBJ2-4; unclear D gene. Between the trimmed V and J ends, which lost 4 bases and 15 bases, there was a span of 16 bases. The germline V gene encodes CDR1 MGHRA and CDR2 YSYEKL. CDR3 size: 12 residues. The CDR3 nucleotides are TGCGCCAGCAGCCGTCTACTTGGTCCCCTGTACTTC. The encoded protein is CASSRLLGPLYF.